These 18 T cell receptor beta chains were all obtained from the same sample, sequenced in a study of blood T cells in healthy people across ages. A sample-barcoded 5' primer and a J-beta primer mix were used in a second PCR of roughly 7 to 11 cycles. TCRdb reprocessed the 5' RACE reads with MiXCR, giving one entry per CDR3 protein. The data hold more than 1,000,000 distinct CDR3 sequences, with approximately 25% observed a single time. The data were also submitted as part of a second study, on T cells of mothers and their children.

The sample was blood. The receptors come from a girl aged 2-10 years in good health.

This chain links TRBV14 with TRBJ2-5; D not resolved. The assigned J gene may be wrong: the sequence end matches TRBJ2-1 better. The CDR3 runs to 13 residues. Germline CDR1 is SGHDN and CDR2 is FVKESK. CDR3 bases: TGTGCCAGCAGCCAAGCGAAAGACCCAGAGCAGTTCTTC. Residues: CASSQAKDPEQFF.

This clonotype came up a few times. The chain carries TRBV12-3 or TRBV12-4 and TRBJ2-3; 10 nucleotides line up with TRBD2. After removal of 2 bases from V and 4 bases from J, the junction contained 12 bases not matched to a gene. CDR3 length: 18 amino acids. CDR3 protein: CASSLIGPSGSIADTQYF. In nucleotides, the CDR3 is TGTGCCAGCAGTTTAATCGGGCCTAGCGGGAGTATTGCAGATACGCAGTATTTT.

There are a few counts of this clonotype. This chain uses TRBV5-5 with TRBJ1-6, with a weak D call TRBD1 (6 bases). CDR1 and CDR2 from the germline V gene are SGHKS and YYEKEE (reference sequence). CDR3 length: 17 residues. Trimming pared 4 bases from V and 13 bases from J, leaving 27 bases between. The CDR3, as DNA: TGTGCCAGCAGCCAAACCTACCGGGACACAATCTTTCGGCCCCTCCACTTT. Encoded protein: CASSQTYRDTIFRPLHF.

Here the CDR3 reads CASSSPGTDTQYF. In nucleotides, the CDR3 is TGTGCCAGCAGTTCTCCCGGCACAGATACGCAGTATTTT. The chain carries TRBV6-5 and TRBJ2-3; D not resolved. Germline CDR1 reads MNHEY; CDR2 reads SVGAGI. Deletions cut 4 bases from V and 1 base from J, with 6 bases between. The CDR3 is 13 amino acids.

The chain uses TRBV5-1 and TRBJ2-1; 12 bases line up with TRBD1. From germline, CDR1 is SGHRS and CDR2 YFSETQ. This CDR3 comprises 16 residues. Losses at the gene ends were 4 bases for V and 9 bases for J; bases not matched to a gene: 11. In DNA form, the CDR3 reads TGCGCCAGCAGCCCCAGACCGGGACAGGGGGCATTTGAGCAGTTCTTC. Encoded protein: CASSPRPGQGAFEQFF.

This clonotype was seen a few times. This chain connects TRBV5-6 to TRBJ2-1, with 10 bases lining up with TRBD2. CDR1 SGHDT and CDR2 YYEEEE come from the germline V gene. The length of the CDR3 is 21 residues. The junction had 23 bases not matched to a gene; V was cut back by 1 base and J by 7 bases. The CDR3 coding sequence is TGTGCCAGCAGCTTGAGAGGGGTCTATTTACGGGCTAGCGGGAGAGGGAATGAGCAGTTCTTC. Encoded protein: CASSLRGVYLRASGRGNEQFF.

This clonotype was counted a few times. The J gene is TRBJ2-5, the V gene TRBV7-2; 8 bases map to TRBD1. The DNA end favors TRBJ2-1, so the J call may be wrong. Germline CDR1 SGHTA, CDR2 FQGNSA. The CDR3 has 12 residues. Here the CDR3 reads CASSTRQGWQFF. The CDR3 coding sequence is TGTGCCAGCAGCACTAGACAGGGGTGGCAGTTCTTC.

The chain recombines TRBV20-1 with TRBJ2-3; D might be TRBD2 (5 bases). The germline gives CDR1 DFQATT, CDR2 SNEGSKA (reference sequence). There are 14 residues in the CDR3. The ends were cut back, 3 bases at V and 3 bases at J, with 13 bases in the middle. The CDR3 sequence: CSARRVLGTDTQYF. DNA of the CDR3: TGCAGTGCTAGGAGGGTATTAGGAACAGATACGCAGTATTTT.

The rearrangement uses TRBV7-3 and TRBJ2-6; TRBD1 might be the D (6 bases). This CDR3 is built from 18 residues. Germline lookup yields CDR1 SGHTA and CDR2 FQGTGA. Trimming stripped 5 bases from V and 2 bases from J, with 19 bases between. This CDR3 is CASSLRGQSLAGANVLTF. For the CDR3, the DNA is TGTGCCAGCAGCCTAAGAGGACAGTCCCTTGCTGGGGCCAACGTCCTGACTTTC.

This clonotype turned up a few times. Germline and junction disagree at one end, which may indicate a read error. CDR3 sequence (DNA): TGTGCCACCCTAAGACAGGGAACAGGTACGCAGTATTTT. Protein: CATLRQGTGTQYF. The chain uses TRBV24-1 and TRBJ2-3; TRBD1 matches 7 bases. Germline V gives CDR1 KGHDR, CDR2 SFDVKD. CDR3 length: 13 residues.

The chain carries TRBV28 and TRBJ2-3; TRBD2 matches 9 bases. V lost 11 bases, J lost 5 bases, and 5 bases stayed unmatched. Germline V gives CDR1 MDHEN, CDR2 SYDVKM. This CDR3 comprises 12 residues. CDR3 DNA sequence: TGTGCCGGCGGGAGGGGGGTAGATACGCAGTATTTT. Amino acid sequence: CAGGRGVDTQYF. Complete variable domain (other parts from reference TRBV28 and TRBJ2-3): DVKVTQSSRYLVKRTGEKVFLECVQDMDHENMFWYRQDPGLGLRLIYFSYDVKMKEKGDIPEGYSVSREKKERFSLILESASTNQTSMYLCAGGRGVDTQYFGPGTRLTVL.

This clonotype was seen at least ten times. The rearrangement joins TRBV7-9 to TRBJ2-1; 10 bases are shared with TRBD1. The trim removed 4 bases at V and 10 bases at J, leaving 13 bases unmatched. Germline CDR1 and CDR2: SEHNR and FQNEAQ (reference sequence). The CDR3 totals 16 residues. CDR3 sequence reads: CASSSILGQGTQEQFF. For the CDR3, the DNA is TGTGCCAGCAGCTCTATCTTGGGACAGGGGACGCAGGAGCAGTTCTTC.

This clonotype was picked up a small number of times. V usage is TRBV15 and J usage is TRBJ1-2; D might be TRBD1 (5 bases). CDR1 is LNHNV and CDR2 is YYDKDF in the germline V gene (reference sequence). The length of the CDR3 is 12 residues. V shed 3 bases and J shed 5 bases, with 7 bases lying between them. This CDR3 is CATSSPGYGYTF. The CDR3 nucleotides are TGTGCCACCAGCAGTCCAGGGTATGGCTACACCTTC. Using reference TRBV15 and TRBJ1-2 for the parts outside the CDR3, the full variable domain is DAMVIQNPRYQVTQFGKPVTLSCSQTLNHNVMYWYQQKSSQAPKLLFHYYDKDFNNEADTPDNFQSRRPNTSFCFLDIRSPGLGDTAMYLCATSSPGYGYTFGSGTRLTVV.

This chain uses TRBV3-1 with TRBJ1-3; no reliable D call. This CDR3 is 13 amino acids long. V lost 4 bases and J lost 2, with 6 bases in between. CDR1 LGHDT and CDR2 YNNKEL come from the germline V gene (reference sequence). The CDR3 spells CASSPRAGNTIYF. The DNA for the CDR3 is TGTGCCAGCAGCCCCCGAGCTGGAAACACCATATATTTT.

This clonotype occurred a few times. The chain is built from TRBV9 and TRBJ1-6, with 8 bases fitting TRBD1. This CDR3 is built from 18 residues. V lost 3 bases and J lost 4; bases outside the gene matches: 12. Germline lookup yields CDR1 SGDLS and CDR2 YYNGEE. CDR3 in DNA: TGTGCCAGCAGCGGAGGACTTCCGGGACAGGAGTATAATTCACCCCTCCACTTT. This codes for CASSGGLPGQEYNSPLHF.

This clonotype was seen a handful of times. The rearrangement uses TRBV5-6 and TRBJ2-3; no firm D call. This CDR3 spans 11 amino acids. Trimming pared 6 bases from V and 6 bases from J, leaving 8 bases between. CDR1 and CDR2 (germline): SGHDT, YYEEEE. The CDR3 DNA reads TGTGCCAGCAACCTGAGGGATACGCAGTATTTT. This gives the protein CASNLRDTQYF.

Of note for this clonotype: Its ends do not fully match the called genes, so a read error is possible. V gene TRBV7-9 combines with J gene TRBJ1-2; TRBD1 might be the D (5 bases). Germline values: CDR1 SEHNR, CDR2 FQNEAQ (reference sequence). The CDR3 covers 11 residues. The CDR3 DNA sequence: TGTGCCAGCAGCTTAGGGTGGGGCTACGCCTTC. Amino acid sequence: CASSLGWGYAF.

This clonotype was found a few times. The rearrangement links TRBV12-3 or TRBV12-4 to TRBJ2-7; weak D call: TRBD2 (6 bases). This CDR3 contains 14 residues. Trimming took off 1 base at V and 2 bases at J, with 9 bases between the two ends. The CDR3 DNA reads as TGTGCCAGCAGTTTAGGGGACTTTACCTACGAGCAGTACTTC. This encodes CASSLGDFTYEQYF.